The sequence of this TCR beta chain was determined in a study of T cell responses to AZD1222 COVID-19 vaccine. Study results and caveats: Donors in the cohort were predominantly white British and more often female, and clonal diversity was possibly underestimated. Two doses of AZD1222 preceded a rise in Spike-specific TCR breadth and depth. Without day 14 samples, only post-peak T cell repertoires were studied.

As to this clone: The antigen is unknown.

The assay was immunoSEQ multiplex PCR, and TCRdb's table has in-frame clones only and misses some. The sample has about 140,000 clones; about 91% are singletons. Sequencing was performed on peripheral blood, taken on day 0 of AZD1222 vaccination. The origin of this receptor is an adult in good health.

The CDR3 region has the DNA TGTGCCAGCAGCTTGGGGGGGACAGGGTCAAACACCATATATTTT. It yields the protein CASSLGGTGSNTIYF. V is TRBV5-6 and J is TRBJ1-3, with 9 bases matching TRBD1. Germline loops: CDR1 SGHDT, CDR2 YYEEEE. The CDR3 sequence is 15 residues long. After removal of 0 bases from V and 6 bases from J, the junction contained 4 bases not matched to a gene.